The 8 T cell receptor beta chains below come from one sample, sequenced in a study of CXCR3-negative and CXCR3-positive naive CD8 T cells. cDNA libraries for TRB were generated by 5' RACE incorporating UMI labels. TCRdb re-called the 5' RACE reads; every CDR3 protein appears as one record, without DNA. This sample's clone table lists about 43,000 distinct CDR3 sequences. Sample: memory CD8+ T cells from blood. These receptors all stem from a human donor in good health. Some clones in this sample may be carry-over from other donors' samples.

The rearrangement uses TRBV4-3 and TRBJ2-5. The CDR3 runs 14 residues. Germline V CDR1 and CDR2: LGHNA, YSLEER. Here the CDR3 reads CASSQDQLSGTQYF.

V gene TRBV19 combines with J gene TRBJ1-5. Germline lookup yields CDR1 LNHDA and CDR2 SQIVND (reference sequence). This CDR3 region has 14 residues. The CDR3 spells CASTWEGSNQPQHF.

The V call is TRBV6-2 or TRBV6-3, the J call TRBJ2-7; TCRdb designates TRBD2, a call that cannot be tested without DNA. The CDR3 spans 16 residues. Germline-derived CDR1 and CDR2 are MNHEY and SVGEGT. The CDR3 here is CASSYSMVAGSYEQYF.

This chain joins TRBV6-2 or TRBV6-3 and TRBJ2-7; lacking DNA, the TRBD2 call made by TCRdb goes unchecked. This CDR3 spans 14 amino acids. Germline V gene sequence: CDR1 MNHEY, CDR2 SVGEGT. The CDR3 loop is CASSYTGPLYEQYF.

The genes are TRBV28 and TRBJ1-1; the D call of TRBD1 rests on TCRdb alone, since no DNA is present to check it. The CDR3 runs 17 residues. In germline, CDR1 is MDHEN, CDR2 SYDVKM. CDR3 amino acids: CASSLGPGQGLLAEAFF.

CDR3: CASSQGDRGGPNVLTF. The chain recombines TRBV4-3 with TRBJ2-6; TCRdb designates TRBD1, a call that cannot be tested without DNA. Germline CDR1 and CDR2: LGHNA and YSLEER. There are 16 residues in the CDR3.

The CDR3 loop is CSAGSVGGDTEAFF. The chain carries TRBV20-1 and TRBJ1-1. This CDR3 has 14 amino acids. Germline CDR1 DFQATT, CDR2 SNEGSKA (reference sequence).

CDR3 protein: CASSLGPGELLF. The genes are TRBV4-1 and TRBJ2-2. CDR3 length: 12 residues. Per the germline V gene, CDR1 is MGHRA and CDR2 is YSYEKL.